This T cell receptor beta chain derives from a study of control samples from healthy donors and cancer patients. Repertoires were generated with immunoSEQ multiplex PCR, while TCRdb's copy carries only in-frame clones and drops some. Seen here are tens of thousands of clones, roughly 84% observed once, and the top ten hold 2.9%. Germline lookup yields CDR1 SGHRS and CDR2 YFSETQ. Trimming pared 0 bases from V and 7 bases from J, leaving 5 bases between. The CDR3 length is 13 residues. There are a few counts of this clone. The chain combines TRBV5-1 with TRBJ1-6; D is undetermined. The material sequenced was PBMCs. This TCR was sampled from a woman aged 50 to 60 with lung cancer. The CDR3 nucleotides read TGCGCCAGCAGCTTGGAGGAGAATTCACCCCTCCACTTT. Translated, it gives CASSLEENSPLHF.